The 20 T cell receptor beta chains given below trace back to one sample, sequenced in a study of read filtering for tumor transcriptome and immune sequencing. Molecular barcoded adaptors covering alpha/delta and beta/gamma chains were used on roughly 370 ng RNA. TCRdb passed the reads through MiXCR, listing each CDR3 protein once. The repertoire has about 39,000 distinct CDR3 sequences, roughly an eighth of them found once; the top ten carry less than 9%. The sample was a population of CD138-negative cells sorted from bone marrow. The source is a donor at least 40 years old with multiple myeloma.

This clonotype was counted a few times. The genes are TRBV10-2 and TRBJ1-1; D not resolved. The germline CDR1 and CDR2 sequences are WSHSY and SAAADI. The germline V and J ends were trimmed by 4 bases and 10 bases, with 19 bases remaining between them. The CDR3 spans 14 residues. The CDR3 nucleotides read TGCGCCAGCAGTGTTGGAGGATCTGAAGTTCTAGCTTTCTTT. This gives the protein CASSVGGSEVLAFF.

This clonotype was recorded many times. CDR3: CASSRTGTTEAFF. DNA of the CDR3: TGTGCCAGCAGCCGGACAGGGACCACTGAAGCTTTCTTT. V and J are TRBV12-3 or TRBV12-4 and TRBJ1-1, with 8 bases that match TRBD1. J gave up 4 bases and V 6 bases, and 4 bases lay outside the gene matches. The CDR3 extends over 13 amino acids.

This clonotype was detected many times. The chain couples TRBV11-3 to TRBJ1-1; no firm D call. Germline loops: CDR1 SGHNT, CDR2 YENEEA. This CDR3 is built from 14 residues. The V end lost 0 bases, the J end lost 10 bases, and 15 bases lay between the germline ends. The CDR3 sequence: CASSLDRSRAAAFF. The CDR3 DNA reads as TGTGCCAGCAGCTTAGATCGGTCGAGGGCCGCAGCTTTCTTT.

This clonotype was recorded many times. The chain links TRBV28 to TRBJ2-7; 13 bases map to TRBD2. Germline CDR1 and CDR2: MDHEN and SYDVKM. The ends lost 7 bases at V and 1 base at J; junction bases unmatched: 4. The CDR3 loop spans 15 amino acids. CDR3 loop: CASTPGLAGSYEQYF. The CDR3, as DNA: TGTGCCAGCACTCCGGGACTAGCGGGATCCTACGAGCAGTACTTC.

This clonotype was observed many times. The genes are TRBV10-3 and TRBJ1-1; TRBD1 matches 11 bases. Trimming at V came to 2 bases and at J to 7 bases, leaving 3 bases not matched to a gene. There are 14 residues in the CDR3. Germline CDR1 ENHRY, CDR2 SYGVKD. The CDR3 DNA follows: TGTGCCATCAGTGAGGGACAGGGGGCGATTGAAGCTTTCTTT. This gives the protein CAISEGQGAIEAFF.

This clonotype was detected ten times or more. This chain connects TRBV3-1 to TRBJ2-2; TRBD2 is a possible D gene (6 bases). The CDR3 is 15 amino acids. Trimming stripped 2 bases from V and 13 bases from J, with 20 bases between. Germline V CDR1 and CDR2: LGHDT, YNNKEL (reference sequence). The CDR3 DNA is TGTGCCAGCAGCCAACGACTAGGGGTCGGAGGGTTGCTGTTTTTT. Amino acid sequence: CASSQRLGVGGLLFF.

This clonotype was seen ten or more times. The chain is built from TRBV5-1 and TRBJ2-1, with 10 bases aligning to TRBD2. Germline V gene data show CDR1 as SGHRS and CDR2 as YFSETQ. The CDR3 consists of 15 residues. The junction had 8 bases not matched to a gene; V was cut back by 7 bases and J by 4 bases. CDR3 loop: CASVSRTSGYNEQFF. In nucleotides, the CDR3 is TGCGCCAGCGTTTCCCGGACTAGCGGTTACAATGAGCAGTTCTTC.

The sample holds many counts of this clonotype. The chain has TRBV18 and TRBJ2-5; D is unclear. The CDR3 sequence is 12 residues long. The V gene lost 2 bases and the J gene lost 1 base, with 2 bases spanning the gap. CDR1 is KGHSH, CDR2 LQKENI, per germline. CDR3: CASSPSQETQYF. The DNA for the CDR3 is TGTGCCAGCTCACCAAGCCAAGAGACCCAGTACTTC.

This clonotype was recorded at least ten times. The V and J genes are TRBV7-2 and TRBJ2-1; 13 bases align to TRBD2. Germline V gene sequence: CDR1 SGHTA, CDR2 FQGNSA. V was clipped by 1 base and J by 7 bases; unmatched bases: 1. CDR3 length equals 15 residues. Here the CDR3 reads CASSLGLAGGNEQFF. The CDR3 nucleotides are TGTGCCAGCAGCTTAGGACTAGCGGGAGGTAATGAGCAGTTCTTC.

This clonotype has ten or more counts. The chain couples TRBV6-1 to TRBJ2-5; 9 bases line up with TRBD2. The length of the CDR3 is 15 residues. V shed 4 bases and J 1 base; nucleotides not matched to a gene: 4. CDR1 and CDR2 from the germline V gene are MNHNS and SASEGT. The CDR3 region has the DNA TGTGCCAGCAGTGGTAGCGGGAGTTTCCAAGAGACCCAGTACTTC. Translating it yields CASSGSGSFQETQYF.

The table lists this clonotype with many counts. The chain uses TRBV27 and TRBJ1-1; 9 bases map to TRBD1. The CDR3 is made up of 17 amino acids. The V gene end was trimmed by 2 bases and the J gene end by 4 bases; junction bases not matched to a gene: 11. Germline CDR1 MNHEY, CDR2 SMNVEV (reference sequence). CDR3 sequence reads: CASSLRGTGTLSTEAFF. The CDR3, as DNA: TGTGCCAGCAGTTTAAGAGGGACAGGGACCCTGTCCACTGAAGCTTTCTTT.

This clonotype was detected ten times or more. The chain couples TRBV28 to TRBJ2-2; 8 bases fit TRBD2. The junction had 10 bases not matched to a gene; V was cut back by 7 bases and J by 6 bases. The CDR3 runs to 15 residues. Per germline, CDR1 MDHEN and CDR2 SYDVKM. DNA for the CDR3: TGTGCCAGCACCTCTGGCGGGGGGAATGCCGGGGAGCTGTTTTTT. Translating gives CASTSGGGNAGELFF.

This clonotype appeared many times. This chain connects TRBV7-9 to TRBJ2-7; D gene ambiguous. Trimming pared 8 bases from V and 2 bases from J, leaving 7 bases between. Per germline, CDR1 SEHNR and CDR2 FQNEAQ (reference sequence). The CDR3 consists of 11 residues. The CDR3 DNA reads TGTGCCAGCGGGCCTCCCTACGAGCAGTACTTC. Protein sequence: CASGPPYEQYF.

This clonotype was seen many times. The chain is built from TRBV12-3 or TRBV12-4 and TRBJ1-5; 8 bases align to TRBD1. This CDR3 is 15 amino acids long. J lost 6 bases, V lost 5 bases, and 9 bases had no gene match. This CDR3 reads CASSPRQGKSQPQHF. CDR3 nucleotides: TGTGCCAGCAGTCCCAGACAGGGGAAGAGTCAGCCCCAGCATTTT.

This clonotype was detected many times. This chain links TRBV12-5 with TRBJ2-1; 8 bases fit TRBD2. CDR3 length: 16 residues. The V segment lost 5 bases and the J segment 2 bases; nucleotides outside the gene matches: 8. Germline assignment: CDR1 LGHNT and CDR2 FRNRAP. The CDR3 DNA sequence: TGTGCTAGTGGTCCACCGAGAGCGGGAGCCTACAATGAGCAGTTCTTC. Translated: CASGPPRAGAYNEQFF.

There are many counts of this clonotype. The rearrangement joins TRBV28 to TRBJ1-1, with D possibly TRBD1 on 6 matching bases. V was trimmed by 6 bases and J by 4 bases, leaving 15 bases between them. Germline V gene lookup returns CDR1 MDHEN and CDR2 SYDVKM. The CDR3 runs 14 residues. The CDR3 DNA reads as TGTGCCAGCAGGCTGGCGGGGGCCTCCACTGAAGCTTTCTTT. This encodes CASRLAGASTEAFF.

The CDR3 here is CSVAGGNYGYTF. CDR3 nucleotides: TGCAGCGTTGCTGGCGGAAACTATGGCTACACCTTC. The chain is built from TRBV29-1 and TRBJ1-2; no clear D. CDR3 length: 12 residues. Looked up from germline, CDR1 is SQVTM and CDR2 is ANQGSEA. The V gene lost 4 bases and the J gene lost 2 bases, with 8 bases spanning the gap. The full variable domain, with the rest looked up from reference TRBV29-1 and TRBJ1-2, is SAVISQKPSRDICQRGTSLTIQCQVDSQVTMMFWYRQQPGQSLTLIATANQGSEATYESGFVIDKFPISRPNLTFSTLTVSNMSPEDSSIYLCSVAGGNYGYTFGSGTRLTVV.

This clonotype has just one count. A junction boundary mismatches the germline segment, possibly from a read error. This rearrangement joins TRBV29-1 to TRBJ2-7, with 8 bases aligning to TRBD1. The CDR3 sequence is 15 residues long. Germline CDR1 reads SQVTM; CDR2 reads ANQGSEA. The CDR3 DNA sequence: TGCAGCGTTGCCCGAGAAAGAAACGCAGGGGGCGAGCGGTACTTC. Its protein is CSVARERNAGGERYF.

This clonotype was picked up many times. The rearrangement uses TRBV20-1 and TRBJ2-3, with D possibly called TRBD1 or TRBD2 (6 bases each). CDR3 size: 14 residues. The germline gives CDR1 DFQATT, CDR2 SNEGSKA (reference sequence). Deletions cut 2 bases from V and 7 bases from J, with 16 bases between. CDR3 amino acids: CSARPGAGRNTQYF. The CDR3 DNA is TGCAGTGCTAGACCGGGGGCGGGACGTAATACGCAGTATTTT.

This clonotype has a count of ten or more. The chain couples TRBV6-6 to TRBJ2-6, with D unclear. CDR1 and CDR2 (germline): MNHNY, SVGAGI (reference sequence). Trimming stripped 0 bases from V and 4 bases from J, with 7 bases between. The CDR3 consists of 15 residues. CDR3 in amino acids: CASSYSKLGANVLTF. The CDR3 region has the DNA TGTGCCAGCAGTTACTCGAAACTGGGGGCCAACGTCCTGACTTTC.